The present TCR beta chain was sequenced within a study of PD-L1 blockade in urothelial cancer. The CDR3 loop spans 17 amino acids. V lost 6 bases and J lost 1; bases outside the gene matches: 12. The germline gives CDR1 SQVTM, CDR2 ANQGSEA. The method was immunoSEQ multiplex PCR; TCRdb's version includes in-frame clones alone and lacks a portion of them. The table includes approximately 93,000 clones, around 78% detected once. Time point specified: peripheral blood 6 weeks after treatment start. The chain combines TRBV29-1 with TRBJ2-7; 13 bases align to TRBD2. Sequenced material: PBMCs, taken around atezolizumab (anti-PD-L1) treatment. The receptor comes from a man between 65 and 85 years old with urothelial cancer. As DNA, the CDR3 is TGCAGCGTCACCGGGGAACTAGCGGGAGGGGGGTCCTACGAGCAGTACTTC. As protein: CSVTGELAGGGSYEQYF.